This T cell receptor (beta chain) comes out of a study of blood T cell repertoires in COVID-19 (dated by TCRdb to 2018 to 2020). The study in broad terms: The collaborator samples originated in the United States, Italy and Spain and spanned the acute and convalescent phases of COVID-19. The dataset comprised deeply sampled blood TCRbeta repertoires from subjects exposed to, actively infected with, or recovered from COVID-19. Where HLA class I and class II types were available, the types were taken from metadata supplied by the sample provider, not from assay-based typing. The repertoires were made available in a free public database intended to serve as a resource for research on the immune response to SARS-CoV-2. Sample metadata almost always included a de-identified subject ID, COVID-19 status, age in years and sex. The prospective study material was composed of cDNA or gDNA derived from T cells, B-cell-depleted T cells, or PBMCs. Samples came from the ongoing ImmuneRACE study (first 160 participants) plus 1,254 subjects from 6 global collaborators. The paper's findings and limits, for the study overall: The quantity of clinical and demographic metadata differed by source and by participant and was supplied without curation.

Each collaborating institution followed its own protocols to collect whole blood in K2EDTA tubes. For TCRbeta analysis, collaborators shipped samples in one of three forms: frozen whole blood, isolated PBMCs, or DNA extracted from either of those sample types. The immunoSEQ Assay, a bias-controlled multiplex PCR, was used to amplify TCRbeta CDR3 regions from genomic DNA. Turning to the authors' computational methods: The number of nucleated cells in each sample was estimated by amplification of reference gene primers within the assay. To quantify the absolute abundance of each unique TCRbeta CDR3 rearrangement, sequence reads were collapsed and filtered. For each sample, productive Simpson clonality was calculated by taking the square root of Simpson's diversity index across productive rearrangements. Sourced from immuneACCESS, this table was stored by TCRdb with only in-frame sequences that have V and J called. A share of the clones is absent; for the studies checked, an unresolved V gene accounts for under half, and the remainder has no known explanation. The V and J calls and the clone size are those of that table, but D and trimming were determined from the DNA. In all, the sample holds tens of thousands of clones, and 80% to 90% of those were seen once. The top ten clones comprise approximately 8.8% of the sample.

Remarks on this clone: What this receptor recognizes is not known. Per-nucleotide qualities are absent, and no much larger clonotype sits a single base away.

This clonotype was obtained from a human donor with active COVID-19. The donor label of this sample is uncertain. Sequencing was carried out using peripheral blood.

The CDR3 region: CASSQTTRATDTQYF. The DNA sequence is as follows: TGTGCCAGCAGCCAGACTACTAGAGCCACAGATACGCAGTATTTT. The rearranged segments are TRBV6-2 or TRBV6-3 and TRBJ2-3; the D gene is perhaps TRBD2, on 5 matching bases. The CDR3 goes from the cysteine to the phenylalanine over 15 residues. Kept here is only the CDR3 DNA, which spans 45 bases and is read in frame from base 1. Cut back by 6 bases and 2 bases, the V and J ends lie 15 bases apart. Taken from the germline V gene, the CDR1 and CDR2 loops are MNHEY and SVGEGT.